The clone carrying this T cell receptor (beta chain) was observed many times. Its specificity is not known. RNA transcripts served as template for amplifying TCR beta CDR3 sequences. RT-PCR was first run with HTBI primers, then multiplex PCR in a second round. MiXCR, run by TCRdb on the multiplex PCR reads, gives a single entry per CDR3 protein. The profile shows hundreds of thousands of distinct CDR3 sequences, 20% to 25% of them singletons. No progression to ophthalmopathy over 18 months defined stable hyperthyroidism. Other autoimmune disease, uncontrolled infection, pregnancy and lactation led to exclusion. The authors diagnosed from clinical symptoms, serum thyroxine, TRAb, thyroid ultrasound and orbital computed tomography. This specimen belongs to a study of Graves' ophthalmopathy and Graves' hyperthyroidism. Study-level points and caveats: Blood samples also showed most expanded thyroid clonotypes exceeding 0.001 frequency.

This TCR was sampled from a woman under 30 with stable Graves' hyperthyroidism. Sequencing input: peripheral blood.

The CDR3 here is CASSDLGVYTEAFF. CDR3 DNA: TGTGCCAGCAGTGACTTAGGGGTCTACACTGAAGCTTTCTTT. The chain employs TRBV6-9 and TRBJ1-1, with TRBD1 as a possible D gene (5 bases). CDR3 length equals 14 residues. V was cut by 5 bases and J by 3 bases, with 13 bases left in between. In germline, CDR1 is MNHGY, CDR2 SVAAGI.